This paragraph reports one TCR beta chain. Germline CDR1 is MDHEN and CDR2 is SYDVKM. This CDR3 has 11 residues. Trimming cost V 8 bases and J 8 bases, with 12 bases left between them. The method was immunoSEQ multiplex PCR; TCRdb's version includes in-frame clones alone and lacks a portion of them. The sample shows 150,000 to 200,000 clones, roughly 89% of them seen only once. This specimen comes from a study of control samples from healthy donors and cancer patients. The sequence came from a woman in her twenties or thirties in good health. The sequenced sample was blood. V usage is TRBV28 and J usage is TRBJ1-2, with D possibly being TRBD1 (5 bases). The CDR3 region is CASGAVRGYTF. The DNA for the CDR3 is TGTGCCAGCGGGGCAGTCAGGGGCTACACCTTC.